These T cell receptor beta chains were read from a single sample in a study of blood T cells in healthy people across ages. TCRdb re-derived calls from the 5' RACE reads in MiXCR, one entry per CDR3 protein. This sample has around 800,000 distinct CDR3 sequences, with around half found just once. The sequencing input was blood. These receptors originate from a man older than 75 in good health. Both conserved end residues are part of each CDR3. The D gene is left open where the match is weak. Clone sizes are given selectively: once, few, many, or a class where the clone is expanded.

clone_size	j_call	d_call	v_call	cdr3_aa	cdr3_nt
.	TRBJ2-1	TRBD1	TRBV25-1	CASSEALGQGSSYNEQFF	TGTGCCAGCAGTGAAGCTCTGGGACAGGGGAGCTCCTACAATGAGCAGTTCTTC
.	TRBJ2-4	.	TRBV4-1	CASSQDGGSPPNIQYF	TGCGCCAGCAGCCAAGATGGGGGATCTCCCCCCAACATTCAGTACTTC
.	TRBJ2-3	.	TRBV27	CASSVRREDTQYF	TGTGCCAGCAGTGTACGCAGGGAGGATACGCAGTATTTT
once	TRBJ2-3	.	TRBV25-1	CASSPMLSTDTQYF	TGTGCCAGCAGTCCGATGCTGAGCACAGATACGCAGTATTTT
few	TRBJ1-4	.	TRBV28	CASSFTGTDEKLFF	TGTGCCAGCAGTTTTACAGGGACGGACGAAAAACTGTTTTTT
.	TRBJ2-7	TRBD1	TRBV27	CASSFRGQVFYEQYF	TGTGCCAGCAGTTTTAGGGGACAGGTTTTCTACGAGCAGTACTTC
.	TRBJ1-6	.	TRBV20-1	CSARSTGNLGSPLHF	TGCAGTGCTAGAAGCACAGGGAACTTAGGTTCACCCCTCCACTTT
.	TRBJ2-2	.	TRBV27	CASSLNRVGELFF	TGTGCCAGCAGTCTGAACAGGGTTGGGGAGCTGTTTTTT
.	TRBJ2-4	.	TRBV2	CASSGPFKNIQYF	TGTGCCAGCAGTGGACCCTTCAAAAACATTCAGTACTTC
.	TRBJ1-2	TRBD1	TRBV27	CASSSGQGEGYTF	TGTGCCAGCAGTTCAGGACAGGGGGAAGGCTACACCTTC
.	TRBJ2-1	.	TRBV29-1	CSGAQSSYNEQFF	TGCAGCGGAGCTCAGAGCTCCTACAATGAGCAGTTCTTC
once	TRBJ1-1	.	TRBV9	CASSAEGSEAFF	TGTGCCAGCAGTGCCGAAGGATCTGAAGCTTTCTTT
once	TRBJ2-3	.	TRBV5-1	CASRPASDTQYF	TGCGCCAGCAGACCAGCTTCGGATACGCAGTATTTT
few	TRBJ2-1	TRBD2	TRBV7-8	CASSLELAEAYNEQFF	TGTGCCAGCAGCTTAGAGCTAGCGGAAGCCTACAATGAGCAGTTCTTC
.	TRBJ1-1	.	TRBV29-1	CSGRQQGRSEAFF	TGCAGCGGGAGGCAACAGGGACGGTCTGAAGCTTTCTTT
few	TRBJ2-7	TRBD2	TRBV7-2	CASSLSLAGGPPLYEQYF	TGTGCCAGCAGCTTATCCCTAGCGGGAGGCCCTCCCCTCTACGAGCAGTACTTC
.	TRBJ2-4	TRBD1	TRBV12-3/TRBV12-4	CASSLTGVSIQYF	TGTGCCAGCAGTTTGACAGGGGTTAGCATTCAGTACTTC
few	TRBJ2-7	.	TRBV12-3/TRBV12-4	CASSWSGYEQYF	TGTGCCAGCAGTTGGAGTGGCTACGAGCAGTACTTC
.	TRBJ2-2	.	TRBV10-3	CAISAGRTNTRELFF	TGTGCCATCAGTGCAGGTAGAACGAACACCAGGGAGCTGTTTTTT
.	TRBJ2-1	TRBD1	TRBV20-1	CSARASADRGAYNEQFF	TGCAGTGCTAGAGCTTCCGCTGACAGGGGCGCGTACAATGAGCAGTTCTTC
.	TRBJ2-4	.	TRBV27	CASSSGLLAKNIQYF	TGTGCCAGCAGTTCGGGACTGCTAGCCAAAAACATTCAGTACTTC
.	TRBJ2-1	.	TRBV6-1	CASSEQGQPDEQFF	TGTGCCAGCAGTGAACAAGGACAGCCTGATGAGCAGTTCTTC
few	TRBJ2-7	TRBD2	TRBV15	CATSRDRSSGRVSYEQYF	TGTGCCACCAGCAGAGATAGGTCTAGCGGGAGGGTGTCCTACGAGCAGTACTTC
.	TRBJ1-1	TRBD1	TRBV10-3	CAITQGALVNTEAFF	TGTGCCATTACCCAGGGGGCTTTGGTGAACACTGAAGCTTTCTTT
.	TRBJ1-2	.	TRBV13	CASSLPNGYTF	TGTGCCAGCAGCTTACCCAATGGCTACACCTTC
few	TRBJ2-6	.	TRBV30	CAWSRGSGANVLTF	TGTGCCTGGAGCCGTGGCTCTGGGGCCAACGTCCTGACTTTC
.	TRBJ2-7	.	TRBV20-1	CSVGRRSSYEQYF	TGCAGTGTCGGAAGGCGCAGCTCCTACGAGCAGTACTTC
few	TRBJ2-5	TRBD2	TRBV20-1	CSARVGGGIRTSGKETQYF	TGCAGTGCTAGAGTTGGGGGGGGGATAAGGACTAGCGGTAAAGAGACCCAGTACTTC
.	TRBJ2-5	TRBD2	TRBV28	CASSSPSLAGALETQYF	TGTGCCAGCAGCTCCCCTTCACTAGCGGGAGCTTTAGAGACCCAGTACTTC
.	TRBJ1-4	TRBD1	TRBV7-4	CASSFAGQGVGDEKLFF	TGTGCCAGCAGCTTCGCGGGACAGGGGGTGGGAGATGAAAAACTGTTTTTT
.	TRBJ2-2	.	TRBV24-1	CATSDLGQIPGELFF	TGTGCCACCAGTGACCTCGGGCAAATTCCCGGGGAGCTGTTTTTT
.	TRBJ1-5	.	TRBV28	CASSFPAINQPQHF	TGTGCCAGCAGTTTCCCCGCAATCAATCAGCCCCAGCATTTT
.	TRBJ2-7	TRBD1	TRBV5-1	CASSSPPGQGGYEQYF	TGCGCCAGCAGCTCACCACCGGGACAGGGGGGGTACGAGCAGTACTTC
.	TRBJ2-5	.	TRBV12-3/TRBV12-4	CASSPETDESKETQYF	TGTGCCAGCAGCCCCGAGACAGACGAGAGTAAAGAGACCCAGTACTTC
few	TRBJ1-2	TRBD1	TRBV6-1	CASSPYLGDSLANYGYTF	TGTGCCAGCAGTCCATATTTAGGGGACAGCCTAGCTAACTATGGCTACACCTTC
many	TRBJ2-3	.	TRBV5-1	CASSLDLDTQYF	TGCGCCAGCAGCTTGGATCTGGATACGCAGTATTTT
.	TRBJ1-1	.	TRBV7-2	CASRGQTEAFF	TGTGCCAGCAGGGGGCAGACTGAAGCTTTCTTT
.	TRBJ2-3	.	TRBV29-1	CSVATRVATQYF	TGCAGCGTTGCAACTCGTGTAGCTACGCAGTATTTT
.	TRBJ1-1	TRBD1	TRBV29-1	CSVEVSGQPTTAEAFF	TGCAGCGTTGAGGTTTCGGGACAGCCTACAACCGCTGAAGCTTTCTTT
.	TRBJ2-1	TRBD1	TRBV29-1	CSVWDSGNEQFF	TGCAGCGTCTGGGACAGTGGGAATGAGCAGTTCTTC
.	TRBJ2-4	.	TRBV10-3	CASYDGGAKNIQYF	TGTGCCTCCTATGACGGGGGCGCCAAAAACATTCAGTACTTC
few	TRBJ2-5	TRBD2	TRBV9	CASSSRGTSRFQETQYF	TGTGCCAGCAGCTCGAGGGGGACTAGCAGATTCCAAGAGACCCAGTACTTC
few	TRBJ2-1	.	TRBV5-8	CASSFTGFNEQFF	TGTGCCAGCAGCTTTACAGGGTTCAATGAGCAGTTCTTC
.	TRBJ2-1	TRBD1	TRBV4-3	CASSQVPGQASYNEQFF	TGCGCCAGCAGCCAGGTACCTGGACAGGCCTCCTACAATGAGCAGTTCTTC
.	TRBJ1-2	.	TRBV25-1	CASRAGEGGYTF	TGTGCCAGCAGGGCAGGGGAGGGTGGCTACACCTTC
.	TRBJ2-1	.	TRBV19	CASSILAMDEQFF	TGTGCCAGTAGTATTTTGGCAATGGATGAGCAGTTCTTC
few	TRBJ1-1	.	TRBV7-9	CASSLDGNPEAFF	TGTGCCAGCAGCTTAGACGGGAACCCTGAAGCTTTCTTT
once	TRBJ2-1	TRBD2	TRBV18	CTSSPEAGEGTHKQFF	TGTACCAGCTCACCGGAAGCGGGAGAGGGGACCCATAAGCAGTTCTTC
.	TRBJ1-5	.	TRBV3-1	CASSQGGQLREPQHF	TGTGCCAGCAGCCAAGGAGGTCAGCTGAGGGAGCCCCAGCATTTT
.	TRBJ1-1	.	TRBV11-2	CASSLVSRAEAFF	TGTGCCAGCAGCTTAGTTTCCAGGGCAGAGGCTTTCTTT
.	TRBJ2-3	.	TRBV7-2	CASSLRGSGYLADTQYF	TGTGCCAGCAGCCTCCGGGGTAGCGGTTATCTGGCAGATACGCAGTATTTT
many	TRBJ2-5	.	TRBV29-1	CSAGQSQETQYF	TGCAGCGCTGGACAGTCCCAAGAGACCCAGTACTTC
few	TRBJ1-4	.	TRBV27	CASSSGPYNEKLFF	TGTGCCAGCAGTTCTGGACCGTATAATGAAAAACTGTTTTTT
.	TRBJ2-5	TRBD2	TRBV20-1	CSARKTENSGSLGEQYF	TGCAGTGCTAGAAAAACTGAAAATAGCGGGAGTCTTGGGGAGCAGTACTTC
many	TRBJ2-5	.	TRBV29-1	CSVETMGGETQYF	TGCAGCGTTGAGACCATGGGAGGAGAGACCCAGTACTTC
.	TRBJ2-7	.	TRBV3-1	CASSHRGYYEQYF	TGTGCCAGCAGCCACAGGGGTTACTACGAGCAGTACTTC
.	TRBJ2-1	.	TRBV11-3	CASSLSGVVNEQFF	TGTGCCAGCAGCTTGAGTGGGGTTGTCAATGAGCAGTTCTTC
.	TRBJ2-7	.	TRBV2	CASTSRGKGRYEQYF	TGTGCCAGCACCTCAAGGGGAAAGGGCCGGTACGAGCAGTACTTC
few	TRBJ2-4	.	TRBV20-1	CSARRPPRDIQYF	TGCAGTGCTAGGCGGCCCCCTAGGGACATTCAGTACTTC